These T cell receptor beta chains were read from a single sample in a study of cytomegalovirus exposure and HLA in healthy donors. Assay: immunoSEQ multiplex PCR; the TCRdb copy retains only in-frame clones and omits some. The sample comprises about 120,000 clones, 77% of which are singletons, and about a tenth rests with the top ten. Specimen: PBMCs. These receptors were taken from a man aged 35-49 years in good health and CMV-seropositive. CDR3s include the opening cysteine and the closing phenylalanine or tryptophan. The order of the fields is clone size, D gene, J gene, V gene, CDR3 protein, CDR3 DNA. D genes are given only for firm matches. Size is omitted from some rows. Given values are once, few, many or a class for expanded clones.

clone_size: NA; d_call: TRBD1; j_call: TRBJ2-5; v_call: TRBV2; cdr3_aa: CASGQGWRETQYF; cdr3_nt: TGTGCCAGCGGACAGGGTTGGCGGGAGACCCAGTACTTC
clone_size: NA; d_call: TRBD1; j_call: TRBJ2-2; v_call: TRBV28; cdr3_aa: CASSSPQGVERNTGELFF; cdr3_nt: TGTGCCAGCAGTTCCCCTCAGGGGGTCGAACGGAACACCGGGGAGCTGTTTTTT
clone_size: once; d_call: NA; j_call: TRBJ2-5; v_call: TRBV7-3; cdr3_aa: CASSLIGVRGETQYF; cdr3_nt: TGTGCCAGCAGCTTAATAGGGGTGCGGGGTGAGACCCAGTACTTC
clone_size: NA; d_call: TRBD2; j_call: TRBJ2-5; v_call: TRBV28; cdr3_aa: CASSRLAGGLKTQYF; cdr3_nt: TGTGCCAGCAGTAGACTAGCGGGGGGGCTCAAGACCCAGTACTTC
clone_size: few; d_call: NA; j_call: TRBJ2-2; v_call: TRBV4-1; cdr3_aa: CASSQVFGQTTGELFF; cdr3_nt: TGCGCCAGCAGCCAAGTATTCGGACAGACCACCGGGGAGCTGTTTTTT
clone_size: NA; d_call: TRBD1; j_call: TRBJ1-5; v_call: TRBV18; cdr3_aa: CASSRSGTGLRYQPQHF; cdr3_nt: TGTGCCAGCTCACGGTCCGGGACAGGCCTTCGGTATCAGCCCCAGCATTTT
clone_size: NA; d_call: NA; j_call: TRBJ2-7; v_call: TRBV7-8; cdr3_aa: CASSPGSHYEQYF; cdr3_nt: TGTGCCAGCAGCCCCGGGAGCCACTACGAGCAGTACTTC
clone_size: NA; d_call: TRBD1; j_call: TRBJ1-2; v_call: TRBV28; cdr3_aa: CASSLDRGYGYTF; cdr3_nt: TGTGCCAGCAGTCTGGACAGGGGCTATGGCTACACCTTC
clone_size: NA; d_call: NA; j_call: TRBJ1-4; v_call: TRBV7-2; cdr3_aa: CASSRGGLTGNEKLFF; cdr3_nt: TGTGCCAGCAGCCGGGGGGGATTGACGGGTAATGAAAAACTGTTTTTT
clone_size: once; d_call: TRBD1; j_call: TRBJ1-6; v_call: TRBV19; cdr3_aa: CASTPSGTVGSPLHF; cdr3_nt: TGTGCCAGTACCCCCTCCGGGACAGTAGGCTCACCCCTCCACTTT
clone_size: NA; d_call: NA; j_call: TRBJ2-3; v_call: TRBV2; cdr3_aa: CARKLGWSSAGRTDTQYF; cdr3_nt: TGTGCCAGAAAACTAGGCTGGAGTTCCGCTGGTCGAACAGATACGCAGTATTTT
clone_size: NA; d_call: NA; j_call: TRBJ2-5; v_call: TRBV11-3; cdr3_aa: CASSFGPQETQYF; cdr3_nt: TGTGCCAGCAGCTTTGGGCCCCAAGAGACCCAGTACTTC
clone_size: NA; d_call: TRBD1; j_call: TRBJ1-6; v_call: TRBV6-5; cdr3_aa: CASSRGQGTLAPLHF; cdr3_nt: TGTGCCAGCAGTCGCGGACAGGGCACACTGGCACCCCTCCACTTT
clone_size: NA; d_call: TRBD2; j_call: TRBJ2-3; v_call: TRBV11-3; cdr3_aa: CASSFLAGGNTDTQYF; cdr3_nt: TGTGCCAGCAGCTTTCTTGCGGGGGGTAACACAGATACGCAGTATTTT
clone_size: NA; d_call: TRBD1; j_call: TRBJ2-1; v_call: TRBV30; cdr3_aa: CAWTQGGLNEQFF; cdr3_nt: TGTGCCTGGACCCAAGGGGGCTTGAATGAGCAGTTCTTC
clone_size: NA; d_call: TRBD2; j_call: TRBJ2-1; v_call: TRBV25-1; cdr3_aa: CASSRIRGGRYNEQFF; cdr3_nt: TGTGCCAGCAGTCGAATCCGGGGGGGGCGCTACAATGAGCAGTTCTTC
clone_size: NA; d_call: NA; j_call: TRBJ1-2; v_call: TRBV29-1; cdr3_aa: CSVESQGAGYTF; cdr3_nt: TGCAGCGTTGAAAGTCAAGGGGCTGGCTACACCTTC
clone_size: NA; d_call: TRBD1; j_call: TRBJ2-7; v_call: TRBV5-5; cdr3_aa: CASTTDRGYEQYF; cdr3_nt: TGTGCCAGCACCACCGACAGGGGCTACGAGCAGTACTTC
clone_size: NA; d_call: NA; j_call: TRBJ1-3; v_call: TRBV29-1; cdr3_aa: CSVETGPGNTIYF; cdr3_nt: TGCAGCGTTGAGACGGGTCCCGGAAACACCATATATTTT
clone_size: NA; d_call: NA; j_call: TRBJ1-5; v_call: TRBV9; cdr3_aa: CASSEQGLGQPQHF; cdr3_nt: TGTGCCAGCAGCGAACAGGGTTTGGGTCAGCCCCAGCATTTT
clone_size: NA; d_call: TRBD1; j_call: TRBJ2-2; v_call: TRBV6-4; cdr3_aa: CASRTPGTEVNTGELFF; cdr3_nt: TGTGCCAGCAGGACCCCCGGGACAGAAGTTAACACCGGGGAGCTGTTTTTT
clone_size: NA; d_call: NA; j_call: TRBJ1-4; v_call: TRBV7-6; cdr3_aa: CASSRPQGGSNEKLFF; cdr3_nt: TGTGCCAGCAGCAGACCCCAAGGGGGTAGTAATGAAAAACTGTTTTTT
clone_size: NA; d_call: TRBD1; j_call: TRBJ2-2; v_call: TRBV10-3; cdr3_aa: CAISGSTGGSTGELFF; cdr3_nt: TGTGCCATCAGTGGGTCGACAGGGGGCTCCACCGGGGAGCTGTTTTTT
clone_size: NA; d_call: NA; j_call: TRBJ1-2; v_call: TRBV4-3; cdr3_aa: CASSPNAGYPGYTF; cdr3_nt: TGCGCCAGCAGCCCGAACGCGGGGTACCCTGGCTACACCTTC
clone_size: NA; d_call: NA; j_call: TRBJ2-7; v_call: TRBV28; cdr3_aa: CASSLLGRGGNEQYF; cdr3_nt: TGTGCCAGCAGTTTATTGGGCAGGGGTGGTAACGAGCAGTACTTC
clone_size: NA; d_call: NA; j_call: TRBJ2-7; v_call: TRBV15; cdr3_aa: CATSLNSYGQYF; cdr3_nt: TGTGCCACCAGCTTGAACTCCTACGGGCAGTACTTC
clone_size: NA; d_call: TRBD1; j_call: TRBJ1-1; v_call: TRBV5-5; cdr3_aa: CASRAGQGAVTEAFF; cdr3_nt: TGTGCCAGCAGGGCAGGACAGGGGGCTGTCACTGAAGCTTTCTTT
clone_size: NA; d_call: NA; j_call: TRBJ2-2; v_call: TRBV11-2; cdr3_aa: CASSSFTVTGELFF; cdr3_nt: TGTGCCAGCAGCTCATTTACAGTCACCGGGGAGCTGTTTTTT
clone_size: NA; d_call: TRBD1; j_call: TRBJ2-3; v_call: TRBV6-1; cdr3_aa: CASSKGTAFTDTQYF; cdr3_nt: TGTGCCAGCAGTAAAGGGACAGCGTTCACAGATACGCAGTATTTT
clone_size: NA; d_call: NA; j_call: TRBJ2-2; v_call: TRBV12-5; cdr3_aa: CASGDPPGQGKYTGELFF; cdr3_nt: TGTGCTAGTGGGGACCCCCCGGGACAAGGGAAATACACCGGGGAGCTGTTTTTT
clone_size: NA; d_call: NA; j_call: TRBJ2-7; v_call: TRBV9; cdr3_aa: CASSIAGAGSYEQYF; cdr3_nt: TGTGCCAGCAGCATTGCAGGGGCGGGCTCCTACGAGCAGTACTTC